A single T cell receptor (beta chain) is shown here with its context. This record belongs to a study of blood T cell repertoires in COVID-19. CDR3 length equals 13 residues. V gave up 7 bases and J gave up 6 bases; unmatched junction bases: 8. Looked up from germline, CDR1 is MNHEY and CDR2 is SVGAGI. This table comes from immunoSEQ multiplex PCR, and its TCRdb copy is limited to in-frame clones, with some not included. The table has around 300,000 clones, approximately 88% seen once; the top ten hold 1.5% to 2%. Specimen: peripheral blood. V and J are TRBV6-5 and TRBJ1-2, with 7 positions matching TRBD1. The source of this sequence is a woman between 25 and 40 years old with COVID-19, enrolled during active disease. DNA of the CDR3: TGTGCCAGCACGAGGGGGCGAGACCATGGCTACACCTTC. It encodes CASTRGRDHGYTF.